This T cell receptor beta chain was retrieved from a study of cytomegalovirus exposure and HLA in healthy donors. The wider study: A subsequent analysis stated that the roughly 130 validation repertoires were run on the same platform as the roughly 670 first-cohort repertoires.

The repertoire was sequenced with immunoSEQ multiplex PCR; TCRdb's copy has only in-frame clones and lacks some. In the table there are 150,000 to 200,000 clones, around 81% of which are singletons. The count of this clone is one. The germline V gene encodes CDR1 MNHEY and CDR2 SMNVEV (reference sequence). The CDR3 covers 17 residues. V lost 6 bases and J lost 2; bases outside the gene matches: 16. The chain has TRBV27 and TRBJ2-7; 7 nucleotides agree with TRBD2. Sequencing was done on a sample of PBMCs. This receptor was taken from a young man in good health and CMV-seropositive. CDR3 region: CASSLKPAGPIPYEQYF. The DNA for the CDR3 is TGTGCCAGCAGCTTGAAACCAGCGGGACCTATCCCCTACGAGCAGTACTTC.